The 29 T cell receptor beta chains below all came from one sample that was sequenced in a study of blood T cell repertoires in COVID-19. Assay used: immunoSEQ multiplex PCR; TCRdb lists only in-frame clones, some missing. The sample holds 100,000 to 150,000 clones; about 88% are singletons and the top ten take around 2.4%. Sample: PBMCs or T cells enriched from blood (not recorded which). The origin of the receptors is a man between 40 and 49 years old with acute COVID-19.

The chain recombines TRBV18 with TRBJ1-1; D not certain. The CDR3 sequence is 14 residues long. Looked up from germline, CDR1 is KGHSH and CDR2 is LQKENI. The V end lost 6 bases, the J end lost 6 bases, and 17 bases lay between the germline ends. DNA of the CDR3: TGTGCCAGCTCGCCTGGTCCAGATGTACCTGAAGCTTTCTTT. It yields the protein CASSPGPDVPEAFF.

The chain links TRBV6-5 to TRBJ2-7; 10 bases are shared with TRBD1. Germline values: CDR1 MNHEY, CDR2 SVGAGI. V lost 4 bases, J lost 8 bases, and 2 bases stayed unmatched. This CDR3 comprises 12 residues. CDR3 nucleotides: TGTGCCAGCAGTTCGACAGGGGGCCAGCAGTACTTC. Its protein is CASSSTGGQQYF.

The V and J genes are TRBV10-3 and TRBJ1-3; D not resolved. This CDR3 contains 11 residues. CDR1 and CDR2 (germline): ENHRY, SYGVKD. Trimming removed 10 bases from V and 4 bases from J, with 8 bases in between. The CDR3 loop reads CASSQGNTIYF. The CDR3 region has the DNA TGTGCCAGTTCTCAGGGAAACACCATATATTTT.

V usage is TRBV4-2 and J usage is TRBJ2-5; tentatively, D is TRBD2 (5 bases). V was trimmed by 0 bases and J by 0 bases, leaving 14 bases between them. The CDR3 length is 17 residues. Germline CDR1 LGHNA, CDR2 YNFKEQ. The CDR3 loop reads CASSQELGLGYQETQYF. DNA for the CDR3: TGTGCCAGCAGCCAAGAGCTTGGACTCGGGTACCAAGAGACCCAGTACTTC.

V and J are TRBV3-1 (or the pseudogene TRBV3-2) and TRBJ1-2; D is ambiguous. The germline gives CDR1 LGHDT, CDR2 YNNKEL (reference sequence). This CDR3 has 14 amino acids. V was shortened by 4 bases and J by 4 bases, with 13 bases between the two germline ends. The CDR3 region has the DNA TGTGCCAGCAGCCCTAGGTGGCAGCCCTATGGCTACACCTTC. Translation: CASSPRWQPYGYTF.

The CDR3 here is CASSINNNEQFF. CDR3 coding DNA: TGTGCCAGTAGTATTAACAACAATGAGCAGTTCTTC. V and J are TRBV19 and TRBJ2-1; D call uncertain. V shed 3 bases and J shed 5 bases, with 5 bases lying between them. Germline CDR1 reads LNHDA; CDR2 reads SQIVND (reference sequence). This CDR3 spans 12 amino acids.

The CDR3 protein is CASSYTGVGNQPQHF. The CDR3 bases are TGTGCCAGCAGTTACACAGGGGTCGGCAATCAGCCCCAGCATTTT. The chain has TRBV6-5 and TRBJ1-5, with 7 positions matching TRBD1. Germline trimming cut 2 bases from V and 2 bases from J; bases unmatched to any gene: 3. CDR3 length equals 15 residues. Germline-derived CDR1 and CDR2 are MNHEY and SVGAGI.

This clone was detected only a few times. The J gene is TRBJ1-1, the V gene TRBV23-1, with 12 bases identical to TRBD1. TRBV23-1 is an open reading frame, and its role is uncertain. V shed 5 bases and J 2 bases; nucleotides not matched to a gene: 15. The CDR3 is made up of 19 amino acids. CDR3 protein: CASSAGPGQGASNNTEAFF. CDR3 bases: TGCGCCAGCAGTGCGGGACCGGGACAGGGGGCCTCCAATAACACTGAAGCTTTCTTT.

The chain employs TRBV6-5 and TRBJ1-2; D is uncertain. This CDR3 is 14 amino acids long. Germline V lookup: CDR1 MNHEY, CDR2 SVGAGI. Between the trimmed V and J ends, which lost 2 bases and 2 bases, there was a span of 9 bases. CDR3 DNA: TGTGCCAGCAGTTACGGAACAGACAACTATGGCTACACCTTC. Translated, it gives CASSYGTDNYGYTF.

The chain has TRBV5-1 and TRBJ2-7, with 9 bases identical to TRBD2. The V gene's germline CDR1 is SGHRS and CDR2 YFSETQ. J was trimmed by 2 bases and V by 6 bases; bases with no gene match: 6. This CDR3 is built from 14 residues. CDR3 sequence (DNA): TGCGCCAGCATCCATAGCGGGGGTCCCTACGAGCAGTACTTC. Its protein product is CASIHSGGPYEQYF.

The rearrangement joins TRBV3-1 (or the pseudogene TRBV3-2) to TRBJ2-5; a weak D match, TRBD1 (5 bases). V lost 0 bases, J lost 5 bases, and 13 bases lay in between. Germline V gene lookup returns CDR1 LGHDT and CDR2 YNNKEL (reference sequence). The CDR3 runs 15 residues. CDR3 nucleotides: TGTGCCAGCAGCCAAGACGCAGGGTCAGTGGAGACCCAGTACTTC. Protein sequence: CASSQDAGSVETQYF.

J is TRBJ2-7 and V is TRBV6-5; 12 bases are a match to TRBD1. Germline V gives CDR1 MNHEY, CDR2 SVGAGI. This CDR3 comprises 14 residues. V shed 6 bases and J 2 bases; nucleotides not matched to a gene: 2. In nucleotides, the CDR3 is TGTGCCAGCAGAGGGACAGGGGGCACCTACGAGCAGTACTTC. Its translation: CASRGTGGTYEQYF.

The chain has TRBV9 and TRBJ1-1, with 7 bases fitting TRBD1. J gave up 1 base and V 0 bases, and 3 bases lay outside the gene matches. The CDR3 covers 15 residues. CDR1 is SGDLS and CDR2 is YYNGEE in the germline V gene. In DNA form, the CDR3 reads TGTGCCAGCAGCGTAGTTCCAGGGGGGAACACTGAAGCTTTCTTT. Its translation is CASSVVPGGNTEAFF.

The chain combines TRBV6-2 or TRBV6-3 with TRBJ1-3, with TRBD1 as a possible D gene (6 bases). Per the germline V gene, CDR1 is MNHEY and CDR2 is SVGEGT. The CDR3 extends over 16 amino acids. V was pared by 4 bases and J by 4 bases, with 17 bases between. This chain's CDR3 is CASSSGDGTIGNTIYF. In nucleotides, the CDR3 is TGTGCCAGCAGTTCCGGGGACGGGACAATAGGAAACACCATATATTTT.

The V and J genes are TRBV29-1 and TRBJ1-1; TRBD1 aligns across 9 bases. CDR3 length equals 12 residues. CDR1 is SQVTM, CDR2 ANQGSEA, per germline. J was trimmed by 6 bases and V by 4 bases; bases with no gene match: 3. The CDR3 bases are TGCAGCGTTGTGGGACAGGGACCTGAAGCTTTCTTT. The encoded protein is CSVVGQGPEAFF.

CDR3 coding DNA: TGTGCCAGCAGCCAACCCGGACTAGCGGGTTCGTACGAGCAGTACTTC. Residues: CASSQPGLAGSYEQYF. J is TRBJ2-7 and V is TRBV4-2; 11 nucleotides match TRBD2. Trimming took 2 bases from V and 4 from J; bases not matched to a gene: 7. This CDR3 is 16 amino acids long. In germline, CDR1 is LGHNA, CDR2 YNFKEQ.

Concerning this clone: A junction end diverges from the germline sequence, so it may reflect a read error. The V and J genes are TRBV27 and TRBJ2-1; D is possibly TRBD2 (5 bases). Germline V CDR1 and CDR2: MNHEY, SMNVEV (reference sequence). This CDR3 has 14 residues. CDR3 protein: CASSQLIGQPGMVF. The CDR3, as DNA: TGTGCCAGCAGTCAATTAATCGGGCAGCCGGGAATGGTCTTC.

This clone was counted once. This chain joins TRBV5-8 and TRBJ2-3; no reliable D call. Germline assignment: CDR1 SGHTS and CDR2 YDEGEE. There are 14 residues in the CDR3. Trimming pared 2 bases from V and 5 bases from J, leaving 12 bases between. The chain's CDR3 is CASSFGSRGDTQYF. The DNA for the CDR3 is TGTGCCAGCAGCTTTGGGTCTCGCGGAGATACGCAGTATTTT.

The chain recombines TRBV2 with TRBJ1-2; possible D gene TRBD1, 6 bases. Germline CDR1 is SNHLY and CDR2 is FYNNEI. The CDR3 runs to 14 residues. Trimming cost V 7 bases and J 5 bases, with 17 bases left between them. CDR3 region: CASKREQGNYGYTF. The CDR3 DNA is TGTGCCAGCAAGCGGGAACAGGGCAATTATGGCTACACCTTC. Full variable domain (remainder filled in from reference TRBV2 and TRBJ1-2): EPEVTQTPSHQVTQMGQEVILRCVPISNHLYFYWYRQILGQKVEFLVSFYNNEISEKSEIFDDQFSVERPDGSNFTLKIRSTKLEDSAMYFCASKREQGNYGYTFGSGTRLTVV.

This clone was seen a few times. The V gene is TRBV24-1, the J gene TRBJ1-5; no definite D call. Germline values: CDR1 KGHDR, CDR2 SFDVKD. The CDR3 length is 12 residues. The germline V and J ends were trimmed by 3 bases and 6 bases, with 5 bases remaining between them. The CDR3 loop reads CATSDPGQPQHF. In nucleotides, the CDR3 is TGTGCCACCAGTGATCCCGGTCAGCCCCAGCATTTT.

This clone was counted between two and nine times. The V and J genes are TRBV18 and TRBJ2-1; the match to TRBD2 covers 8 bases. The CDR3 sequence is 17 residues long. Germline-derived CDR1 and CDR2 are KGHSH and LQKENI. V was clipped by 0 bases and J by 4 bases; unmatched bases: 8. The CDR3 spells CASSPPGLAGNYNEQFF. Written as DNA, the CDR3 is TGTGCCAGCTCACCACCCGGGCTAGCGGGCAATTACAATGAGCAGTTCTTC.

In its sample, this clone was seen once. This chain joins TRBV23-1 and TRBJ1-6, with 10 positions matching TRBD1. TRBV23-1 is annotated as an ORF whose role is uncertain. The CDR3 has 16 amino acids. V lost 6 bases to trimming and J lost 2 bases; unmatched junction nucleotides: 4. CDR3 residues: CASSPDRGTYNSPLHF. The CDR3 nucleotides are TGCGCCAGCAGCCCGGACAGGGGGACCTATAATTCACCCCTCCACTTT.

This chain connects TRBV5-5 to TRBJ2-2; possibly TRBD2 for D (6 bases). Germline loops: CDR1 SGHKS, CDR2 YYEKEE (reference sequence). This CDR3 is built from 14 residues. Trimming pared 6 bases from V and 0 bases from J, leaving 9 bases between. The CDR3 is CASTPGANTGELFF. The CDR3 DNA follows: TGTGCCAGCACCCCGGGAGCGAACACCGGGGAGCTGTTTTTT.

The chain recombines TRBV6-5 with TRBJ1-1; possibly TRBD1 for D (5 bases). Germline V gene data show CDR1 as MNHEY and CDR2 as SVGAGI. Trimming removed 7 bases from V and 10 bases from J, with 22 bases in between. The CDR3 runs to 14 residues. The CDR3 loop reads CASNVWSPIRGAFF. As DNA, the CDR3 is TGTGCCAGCAATGTGTGGTCACCCATAAGGGGAGCTTTCTTT.

V gene TRBV11-2 combines with J gene TRBJ1-6, with D possibly TRBD1 on 6 matching bases. The germline gives CDR1 SGHAT, CDR2 FQNNGV. The CDR3 is made up of 13 amino acids. V was cut by 5 bases and J by 15 bases, with 17 bases left in between. The CDR3 sequence: CASSEGAQGNLHF. CDR3 sequence (DNA): TGTGCCAGCAGCGAAGGGGCACAGGGTAACCTCCACTTT.

The J gene is TRBJ2-6, the V gene TRBV6-1; D gene uncertain. Trimming pared 2 bases from V and 3 bases from J, leaving 8 bases between. The CDR3 spans 15 residues. Germline CDR1 and CDR2: MNHNS and SASEGT. CDR3 residues: CASSEWSVGANVLTF. The CDR3 DNA follows: TGTGCCAGCAGTGAATGGAGCGTTGGGGCCAACGTCCTGACTTTC.

Only a few counts were recorded for this clone. The chain carries TRBV2 and TRBJ2-1, with 10 positions matching TRBD2. CDR3 length: 14 amino acids. The ends lost 7 bases at V and 6 bases at J; junction bases unmatched: 6. The germline V gene encodes CDR1 SNHLY and CDR2 FYNNEI. The CDR3 sequence: CASTGTSVLNEQFF. The CDR3 coding sequence is TGTGCCAGCACCGGGACTAGCGTACTCAATGAGCAGTTCTTC. Full variable domain (missing parts from reference TRBV2 and TRBJ2-1): EPEVTQTPSHQVTQMGQEVILRCVPISNHLYFYWYRQILGQKVEFLVSFYNNEISEKSEIFDDQFSVERPDGSNFTLKIRSTKLEDSAMYFCASTGTSVLNEQFFGPGTRLTVL.

The chain carries TRBV28 and TRBJ1-4; 8 bases are shared with TRBD1. CDR3 length: 15 residues. Germline trimming cut 3 bases from V and 4 bases from J; bases unmatched to any gene: 4. The germline V gene has CDR1 MDHEN and CDR2 SYDVKM. The CDR3 is CASSFGDRSNEKLFF. The CDR3 DNA follows: TGTGCCAGCAGTTTTGGGGACAGGAGTAATGAAAAACTGTTTTTT.

The CDR3 coding sequence is TGTGCCAGCTCACCAATCACGGGGGATGGCAATGAGCAGTTCTTC. Protein: CASSPITGDGNEQFF. V is TRBV18 and J is TRBJ2-1, with a tentative D call TRBD2 (6 bases). CDR1 and CDR2 from the germline V gene are KGHSH and LQKENI. V was clipped by 2 bases and J by 6 bases, with 14 bases between them. This CDR3 comprises 15 residues.